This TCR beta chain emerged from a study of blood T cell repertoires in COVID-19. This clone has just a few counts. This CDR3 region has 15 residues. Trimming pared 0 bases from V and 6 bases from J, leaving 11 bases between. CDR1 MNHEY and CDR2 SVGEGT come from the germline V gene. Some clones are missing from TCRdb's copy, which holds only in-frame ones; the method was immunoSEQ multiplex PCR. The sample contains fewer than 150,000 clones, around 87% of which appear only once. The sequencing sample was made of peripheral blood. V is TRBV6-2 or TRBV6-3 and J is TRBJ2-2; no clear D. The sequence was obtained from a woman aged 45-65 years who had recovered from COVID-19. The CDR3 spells CASSYSARQAGELFF. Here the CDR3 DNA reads TGTGCCAGCAGTTACTCGGCAAGACAAGCCGGGGAGCTGTTTTTT.